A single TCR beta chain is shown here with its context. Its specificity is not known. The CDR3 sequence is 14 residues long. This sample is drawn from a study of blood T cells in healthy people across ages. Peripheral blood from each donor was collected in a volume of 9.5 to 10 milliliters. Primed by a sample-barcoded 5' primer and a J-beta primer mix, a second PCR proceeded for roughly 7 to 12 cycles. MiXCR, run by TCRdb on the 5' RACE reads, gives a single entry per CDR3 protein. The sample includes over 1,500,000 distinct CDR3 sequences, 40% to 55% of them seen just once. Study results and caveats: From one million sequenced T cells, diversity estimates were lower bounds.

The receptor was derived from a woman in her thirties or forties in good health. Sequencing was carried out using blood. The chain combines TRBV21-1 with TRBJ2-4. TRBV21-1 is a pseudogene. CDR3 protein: CATITGLAKNIQYF. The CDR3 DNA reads TGTGCCACCATAACAGGGTTAGCCAAAAACATTCAGTACTTC.